The subject of this entry is one TCR beta chain. Its antigen specificity is not known. No per-base quality is available; no much larger clone lies one base away. This entry belongs to a study of blood T cell repertoires in COVID-19 (dated by TCRdb to 2018 to 2021). About the study as a whole: Collaborator samples came from the United States, Italy and Spain and covered acute and convalescent phases of COVID-19. Where HLA class I and class II types were available, the types were taken from metadata supplied by the sample provider, not from assay-based typing. Subjects who had been exposed to COVID-19, were actively infected with it, or had recovered from it provided the deeply sampled blood TCRbeta repertoires that made up the dataset. The repertoires were released in a freely available public database intended as a resource for research on the immune response to SARS-CoV-2. The material from the prospective study consisted of cDNA or gDNA derived from T cells, B-cell-depleted T cells, or PBMCs. The samples were drawn from two sources: the first 160 participants of the ongoing ImmuneRACE study, and fewer than 1,500 subjects contributed by 6 global collaborators. Sample metadata almost always included a de-identified subject ID, COVID-19 status, age in years and sex.

The collaborating institutions used their own protocols to collect whole blood in K2EDTA tubes. For TCRbeta analysis, collaborator samples were shipped as frozen whole blood, as isolated PBMCs, or as DNA extracted from either sample type. TCRbeta CDR3 regions were amplified from genomic DNA by means of the immunoSEQ Assay, a bias-controlled multiplex PCR. The authors' analysis ran thus. The number of nucleated cells in each sample was estimated by amplification of reference gene primers within the assay. To quantify the absolute abundance of each unique TCRbeta CDR3 rearrangement, sequence reads were collapsed and filtered. For each sample, productive Simpson clonality was calculated by taking the square root of Simpson's diversity index across productive rearrangements. Sourced from immuneACCESS, this table was stored by TCRdb with only in-frame sequences that have V and J called. A share of the clones is absent; for the studies checked, an unresolved V gene accounts for under half, and the remainder has no known explanation. The D gene and trimming were derived from the DNA, and the V and J assignments and clone size from that table. The sample data list about 55,000 clones, and 82% of these were observed just once. The ten largest clonotypes hold 5.5% to 7% of the sample.

Here is what the overall study found, with its caveats: The amount of clinical and demographic metadata varied by source and participant and was provided uncurated.

Reading the germline V gene gives CDR1 LGHNA and CDR2 YNFKEQ. V drops 5 bases and J drops 6 bases, leaving 11 bases in between. The CDR3 covers 14 residues, taking in both the cysteine and the phenylalanine. Only the CDR3 DNA is retained, 42 bases long and in frame from the first base. Sequencing was done on a sample of peripheral blood. This chain is built from TRBV4-2 and TRBJ1-6, with a tentative D gene TRBD1 over 5 matching bases. The receptor comes from a human donor in a cohort sampled during active or convalescent COVID-19. The nucleotide sequence reads TGTGCCAGCAGCGAACAGGAAGGTAATTCACCCCTCCACTTT. Its translation is CASSEQEGNSPLHF.